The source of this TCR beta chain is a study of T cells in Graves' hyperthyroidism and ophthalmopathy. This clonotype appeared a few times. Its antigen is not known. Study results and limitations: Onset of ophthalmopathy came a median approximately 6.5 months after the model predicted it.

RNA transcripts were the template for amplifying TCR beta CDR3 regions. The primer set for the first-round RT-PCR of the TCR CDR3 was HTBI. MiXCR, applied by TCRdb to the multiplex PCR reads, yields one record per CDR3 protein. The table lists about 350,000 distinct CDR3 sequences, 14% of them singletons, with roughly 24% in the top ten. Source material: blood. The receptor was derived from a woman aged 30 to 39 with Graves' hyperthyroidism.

The CDR3 protein is CSARPVLQYSYNEQFF. The CDR3 nucleotides are TGCAGTGCTCGCCCCGTTCTTCAGTACTCCTACAATGAGCAGTTCTTC. This chain uses TRBV20-1 with TRBJ2-1; no definite D call. The CDR3 loop spans 16 amino acids. Looked up from germline, CDR1 is DFQATT and CDR2 is SNEGSKA (reference sequence). V lost 5 bases and J lost 0, with 17 bases in between.